The clone carrying this TCR beta chain was seen many times. Its target is not known. The data originate from a study of identical twins. Overall study results and limits: Compared with unrelated sharing, twin-shared out-of-frame alpha sequences had more low-probability sequences.

The CDR3 length is 15 residues. V gave up 4 bases and J gave up 2 bases, with 13 bases separating them. Germline CDR1 reads SGDLS; CDR2 reads YYNGEE. A single record per CDR3 protein comes from TCRdb applying MiXCR to the 5' RACE reads. The table includes a few hundred thousand distinct CDR3 sequences, 9% to 10% detected once. This rearrangement joins TRBV9 to TRBJ2-4; D unclear. The sequence was obtained from a woman between 45 and 65 years old in good health. The sequencing input was naive T cells sorted from blood. The DNA of the CDR3 is TGTGCCAGCAGCCACGCCCGAGGTTCCAAAAACATTCAGTACTTC. Translated, it gives CASSHARGSKNIQYF.